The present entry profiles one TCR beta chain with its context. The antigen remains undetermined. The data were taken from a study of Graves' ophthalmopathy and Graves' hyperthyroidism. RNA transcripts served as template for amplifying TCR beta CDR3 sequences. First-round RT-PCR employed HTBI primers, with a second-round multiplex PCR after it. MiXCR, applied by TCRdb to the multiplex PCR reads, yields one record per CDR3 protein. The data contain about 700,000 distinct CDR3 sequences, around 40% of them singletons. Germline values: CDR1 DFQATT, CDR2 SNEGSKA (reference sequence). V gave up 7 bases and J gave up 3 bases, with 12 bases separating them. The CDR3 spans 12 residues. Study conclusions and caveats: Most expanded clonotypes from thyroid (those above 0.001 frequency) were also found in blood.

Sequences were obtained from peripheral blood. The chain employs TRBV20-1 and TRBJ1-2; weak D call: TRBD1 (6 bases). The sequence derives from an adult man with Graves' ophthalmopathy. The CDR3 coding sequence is TGCAGTGTGGACAGCGGGGACTATGGCTACACCTTC. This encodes CSVDSGDYGYTF.